Detailed here is one T cell receptor beta chain. These data originate in a study of OX40 agonist ivuxolimab in advanced cancers. Study at large: As their treatment, patients were administered ivuxolimab, an agonistic anti-OX40 (CD134) antibody.

Some clones are missing from TCRdb's copy, which holds only in-frame ones; the method was immunoSEQ multiplex PCR. The sample records about 48,000 clones, roughly 84% being singletons. Germline CDR1 is LNHDA and CDR2 is SQIVND (reference sequence). CDR3 length: 14 residues. Trimming at V came to 4 bases and at J to 5 bases, leaving 4 bases not matched to a gene. The source was CD4+ or CD8+ T cells sorted from blood, collected in a trial of the OX40 agonist ivuxolimab. V gene TRBV19 combines with J gene TRBJ2-3; the match to TRBD2 covers 9 bases. The receptor comes from an adult with an advanced solid tumor such as melanoma, head and neck, liver or kidney cancer. The CDR3 here is CASSSGRAIDTQYF. CDR3 bases: TGTGCCAGTAGTAGCGGGAGGGCCATAGATACGCAGTATTTT.